Reported below is one T cell receptor beta chain. Germline V gene lookup returns CDR1 LGHDT and CDR2 YNNKEL (reference sequence). The CDR3 runs to 15 residues. Unmatched junction bases numbered 7, after V lost 6 bases and J lost 6 bases. Patients with Susac syndrome showed fulfilment of recently defined diagnostic criteria for definite or probable disease. The data belong to a study of CD8 T cells in Susac syndrome. About 0.5 to 1 ug RNA was reverse transcribed with random hexamers. TCRdb reprocessed the immunoSEQ multiplex PCR reads via MiXCR and lists one record per CDR3 protein. The sample lists hundreds of thousands of distinct CDR3 sequences, 94% occurring once.

This sequence was found in a human donor with Susac syndrome. V is TRBV3-1 and J is TRBJ2-5, with TRBD2 matching 13 bases. The source material was CD4+ T cells from PBMCs. CDR3 protein: CASRGTSGEGKTQYF. In DNA, the CDR3 is TGTGCCAGCAGGGGGACTAGCGGGGAAGGGAAGACCCAGTACTTC.